There are a few counts of the clone carrying this T cell receptor (beta chain). The sample originates from a study of shared clonotypes between healthy human individuals. The method was immunoSEQ multiplex PCR; TCRdb's version includes in-frame clones alone and lacks a portion of them. This repertoire shows some 2.4 million clones, roughly 93% found once; its top ten account for 0.36%. CDR1 is WNHNN and CDR2 is SYGVQD in the germline V gene (reference sequence). The CDR3 runs to 13 residues. V was trimmed by 8 bases and J by 7 bases, leaving 15 bases between them. The sequencing input was naive CD4+ T cells from PBMCs. The subset here: CD45RA+ positively selected. The receptor was isolated from a man between 18 and 35 years old in good health. Some clones in this sample may be carry-over from other donors' samples. The chain links TRBV10-1 to TRBJ1-5; D may be TRBD1 (6 bases). The DNA for the CDR3 is TGCGCCAGCCGGTCAGGGGCAGGGCAGCCCCAGCATTTT. Protein: CASRSGAGQPQHF.